This entry lists 8 T cell receptor beta chains sequenced from one sample in a study of beta chain features in type 1 diabetes. The authors reverse transcribed all of the isolated RNA, so sequencing captured expressed TCRB transcripts. The method was immunoSEQ multiplex PCR; TCRdb's version includes in-frame clones alone and lacks a portion of them. The sample comprises 70,000 to 90,000 clones, roughly a third of which are singletons, and 0.4% to 0.45% rests with the top ten. Sequenced sample: stem cell memory CD4+ T cells from blood. These receptors came from a woman younger than 35 in good health.

There are a few counts of this clone. The chain is built from TRBV7-8 and TRBJ1-5; D is undetermined. The germline gives CDR1 SGHVS, CDR2 FQNEAQ. This CDR3 comprises 15 residues. The V end lost 5 bases, the J end lost 6 bases, and 17 bases lay between the germline ends. The CDR3 DNA reads TGTGCCAGCAGCCTTCTTTGGAGGGCTGGTCAGCCCCAGCATTTT. This gives the protein CASSLLWRAGQPQHF.

The CDR3 spells CSVGQVYEQYF. Written as DNA, the CDR3 is TGCAGCGTTGGTCAGGTATACGAGCAGTACTTC. J is TRBJ2-5 and V is TRBV29-1; D is undetermined. Judging by the DNA end, TRBJ2-7 fits better; the J call may be wrong. Germline V gives CDR1 SQVTM, CDR2 ANQGSEA. The CDR3 covers 11 residues.

This sequence joins TRBV7-9 and TRBJ1-1; possibly TRBD1 for D (5 bases). V gave up 3 bases and J gave up 4 bases, with 12 bases separating them. CDR1 and CDR2 from the germline V gene are SEHNR and FQNEAQ (reference sequence). The CDR3 is 14 amino acids. CDR3 loop: CASSLGGDVTEAFF. Written as DNA, the CDR3 is TGTGCCAGCAGCTTGGGAGGGGATGTCACTGAAGCTTTCTTT.

The chain joins TRBV18 to TRBJ2-3; 7 bases agree with TRBD2. Germline CDR1 is KGHSH and CDR2 is LQKENI. J gave up 2 bases and V 6 bases, and 8 bases lay outside the gene matches. The CDR3 has 15 residues. The CDR3 sequence is CASSKGGLYTDTQYF. Here the CDR3 DNA reads TGTGCCAGCTCCAAGGGAGGGCTATACACAGATACGCAGTATTTT.

The chain has TRBV19 and TRBJ2-7, with 9 nucleotides matching TRBD1. J lost 2 bases, V lost 8 bases, and 4 bases had no gene match. CDR3 length equals 13 residues. Per the germline V gene, CDR1 is LNHDA and CDR2 is SQIVND (reference sequence). CDR3 residues: CASGDRATYEQYF. CDR3 coding DNA: TGTGCCAGTGGGGACAGGGCTACCTACGAGCAGTACTTC.

This clone has just a few counts. The V gene is TRBV7-6, the J gene TRBJ2-6; no reliable D call. The V gene lost 1 base and the J gene lost 1 base, with 11 bases spanning the gap. The CDR3 covers 17 residues. Looked up from germline, CDR1 is SGHVS and CDR2 is FNYEAQ. As DNA, the CDR3 is TGTGCCAGCAGCTTAGTCGGTCATGATTCTGGGGCCAACGTCCTGACTTTC. Amino acid sequence: CASSLVGHDSGANVLTF.

This clone has a handful of counts. The CDR3 here is CASGEQGASEAFF. CDR3 bases: TGCGCCAGCGGCGAACAGGGGGCTTCTGAAGCTTTCTTT. J is TRBJ1-1 and V is TRBV5-1, with TRBD1 identical over 9 bases. The CDR3 has 13 amino acids. Germline V lookup: CDR1 SGHRS, CDR2 YFSETQ. V gave up 7 bases and J gave up 6 bases; unmatched junction bases: 7.

Only a few counts were recorded for this clone. V and J are TRBV9 and TRBJ1-5, with D possibly being TRBD1 (5 bases). This CDR3 has 14 amino acids. Germline loops: CDR1 SGDLS, CDR2 YYNGEE. Trimming removed 4 bases at V and 1 base at J, with 9 bases between. The chain's CDR3 is CASSPRQSNQPQHF. CDR3 nucleotide sequence: TGTGCCAGCAGCCCTCGACAGAGCAATCAGCCCCAGCATTTT.